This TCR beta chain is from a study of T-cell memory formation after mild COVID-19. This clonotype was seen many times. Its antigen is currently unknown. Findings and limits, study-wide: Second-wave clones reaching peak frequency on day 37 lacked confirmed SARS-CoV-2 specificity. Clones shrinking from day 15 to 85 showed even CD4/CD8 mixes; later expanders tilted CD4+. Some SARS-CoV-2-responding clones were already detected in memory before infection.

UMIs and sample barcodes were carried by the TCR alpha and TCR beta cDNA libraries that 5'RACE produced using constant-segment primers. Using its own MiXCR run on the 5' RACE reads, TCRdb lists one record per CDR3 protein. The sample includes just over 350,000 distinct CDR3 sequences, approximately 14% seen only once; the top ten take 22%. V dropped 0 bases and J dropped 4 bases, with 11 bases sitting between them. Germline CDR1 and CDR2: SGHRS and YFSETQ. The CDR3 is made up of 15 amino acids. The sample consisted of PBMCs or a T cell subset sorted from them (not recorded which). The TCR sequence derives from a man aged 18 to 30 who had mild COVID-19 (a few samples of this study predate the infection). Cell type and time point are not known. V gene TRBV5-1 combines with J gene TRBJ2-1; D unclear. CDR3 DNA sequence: TGCGCCAGCAGCTTGGAGGGCCAAAGATACAATGAGCAGTTCTTC. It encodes CASSLEGQRYNEQFF.